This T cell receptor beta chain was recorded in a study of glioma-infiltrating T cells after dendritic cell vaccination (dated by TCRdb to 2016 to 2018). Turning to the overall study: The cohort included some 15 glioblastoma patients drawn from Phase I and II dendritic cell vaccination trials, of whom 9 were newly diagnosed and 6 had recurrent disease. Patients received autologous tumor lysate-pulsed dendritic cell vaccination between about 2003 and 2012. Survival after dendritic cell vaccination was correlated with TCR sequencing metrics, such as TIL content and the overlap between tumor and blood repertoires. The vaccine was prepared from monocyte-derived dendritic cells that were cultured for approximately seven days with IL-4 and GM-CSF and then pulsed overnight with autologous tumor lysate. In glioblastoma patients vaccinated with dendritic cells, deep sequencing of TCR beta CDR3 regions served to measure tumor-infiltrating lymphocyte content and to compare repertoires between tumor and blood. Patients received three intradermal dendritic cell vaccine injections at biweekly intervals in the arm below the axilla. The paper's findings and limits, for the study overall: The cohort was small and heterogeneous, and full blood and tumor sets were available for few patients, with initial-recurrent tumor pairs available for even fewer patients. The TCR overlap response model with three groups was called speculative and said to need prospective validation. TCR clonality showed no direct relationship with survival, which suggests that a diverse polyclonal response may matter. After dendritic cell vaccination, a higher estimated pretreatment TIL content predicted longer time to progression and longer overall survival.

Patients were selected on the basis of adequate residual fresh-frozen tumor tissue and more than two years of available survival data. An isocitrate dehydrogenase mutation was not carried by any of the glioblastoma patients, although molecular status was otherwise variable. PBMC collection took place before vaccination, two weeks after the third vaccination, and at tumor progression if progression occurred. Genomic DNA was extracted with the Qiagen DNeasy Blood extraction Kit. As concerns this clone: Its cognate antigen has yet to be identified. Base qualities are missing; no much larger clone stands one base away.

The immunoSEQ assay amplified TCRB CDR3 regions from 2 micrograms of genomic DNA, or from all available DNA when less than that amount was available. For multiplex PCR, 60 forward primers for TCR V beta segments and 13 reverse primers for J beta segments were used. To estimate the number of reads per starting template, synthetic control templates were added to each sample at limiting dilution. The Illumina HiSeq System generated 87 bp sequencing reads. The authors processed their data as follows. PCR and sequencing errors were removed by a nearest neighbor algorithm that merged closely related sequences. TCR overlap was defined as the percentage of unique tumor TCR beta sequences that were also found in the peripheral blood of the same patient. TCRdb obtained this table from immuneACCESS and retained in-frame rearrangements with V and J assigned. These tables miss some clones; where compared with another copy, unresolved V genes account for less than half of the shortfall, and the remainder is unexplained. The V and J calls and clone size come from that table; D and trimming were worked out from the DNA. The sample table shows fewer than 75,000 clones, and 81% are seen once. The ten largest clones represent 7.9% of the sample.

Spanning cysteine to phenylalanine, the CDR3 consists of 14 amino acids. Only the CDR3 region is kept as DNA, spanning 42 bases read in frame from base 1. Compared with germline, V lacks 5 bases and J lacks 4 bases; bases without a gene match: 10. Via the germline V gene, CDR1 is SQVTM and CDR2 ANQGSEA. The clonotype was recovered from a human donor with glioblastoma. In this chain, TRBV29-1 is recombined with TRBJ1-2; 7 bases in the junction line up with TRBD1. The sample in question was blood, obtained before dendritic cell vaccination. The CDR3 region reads CSVFPGQESYGYTF. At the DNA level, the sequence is TGCAGCGTTTTCCCTGGACAGGAGTCCTATGGCTACACCTTC.